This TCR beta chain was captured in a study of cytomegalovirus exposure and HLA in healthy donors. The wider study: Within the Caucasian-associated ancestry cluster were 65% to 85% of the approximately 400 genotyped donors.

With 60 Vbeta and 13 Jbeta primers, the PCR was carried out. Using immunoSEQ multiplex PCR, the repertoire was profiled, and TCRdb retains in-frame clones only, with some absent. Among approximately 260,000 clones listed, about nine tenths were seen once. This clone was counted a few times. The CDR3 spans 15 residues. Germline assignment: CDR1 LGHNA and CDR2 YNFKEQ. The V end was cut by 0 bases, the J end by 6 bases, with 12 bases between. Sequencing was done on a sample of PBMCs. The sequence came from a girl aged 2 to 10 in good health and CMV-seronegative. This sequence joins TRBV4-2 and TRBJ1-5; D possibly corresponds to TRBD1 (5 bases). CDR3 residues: CASSQEAQGGQPQHF. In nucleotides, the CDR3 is TGTGCCAGCAGCCAAGAAGCGCAGGGCGGTCAGCCCCAGCATTTT.